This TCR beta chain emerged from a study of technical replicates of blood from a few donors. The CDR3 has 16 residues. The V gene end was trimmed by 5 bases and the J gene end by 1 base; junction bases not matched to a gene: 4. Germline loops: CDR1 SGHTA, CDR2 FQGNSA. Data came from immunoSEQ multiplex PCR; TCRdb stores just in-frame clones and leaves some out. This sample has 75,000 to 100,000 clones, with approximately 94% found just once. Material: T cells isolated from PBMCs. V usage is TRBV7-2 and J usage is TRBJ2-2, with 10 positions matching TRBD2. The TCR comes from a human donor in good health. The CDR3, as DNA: TGTGCCAGCAGCCAAATAGCGGGAGGGAACACCGGGGAGCTGTTTTTT. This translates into CASSQIAGGNTGELFF. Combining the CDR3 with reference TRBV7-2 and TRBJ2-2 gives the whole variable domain GAGVSQSPSNKVTEKGKDVELRCDPISGHTALYWYRQSLGQGLEFLIYFQGNSAPDKSGLPSDRFSAERTGGSVSTLTIQRTQQEDSAVYLCASSQIAGGNTGELFFGEGSRLTVL.